This T cell receptor beta chain stems from a study of T-cell reconstitution after alpha-beta-depleted transplantation in children. This clonotype showed up just a few times. Molecular barcoding with unique molecular identifiers was used for the TCRbeta library. TCRdb analysed the PCR reads with MiXCR anew, one entry per CDR3 protein. The top ten hold around 44% of the sample, which has hundreds of thousands of distinct CDR3 sequences, under 20% seen once. The germline V gene encodes CDR1 LGHNA and CDR2 YSLEER. V shed 1 base and J 3 bases; nucleotides not matched to a gene: 4. This CDR3 contains 15 residues.

This receptor was obtained from a male patient aged 2-15 years who had a stem cell transplant for acute lymphoblastic leukemia, so the T cells may come from the graft donor. The V gene is TRBV4-3, the J gene TRBJ2-7; 9 bases map to TRBD1. Sequencing used PBMCs, mostly from graft donor cells, obtained 360 days after TCRalphabeta/CD19-depleted stem cell transplant. The CDR3 coding sequence is TGCGCCAGCAGCCAAGGGGCGGGACAGGGCTACGAGCAGTACTTC. Protein sequence: CASSQGAGQGYEQYF.